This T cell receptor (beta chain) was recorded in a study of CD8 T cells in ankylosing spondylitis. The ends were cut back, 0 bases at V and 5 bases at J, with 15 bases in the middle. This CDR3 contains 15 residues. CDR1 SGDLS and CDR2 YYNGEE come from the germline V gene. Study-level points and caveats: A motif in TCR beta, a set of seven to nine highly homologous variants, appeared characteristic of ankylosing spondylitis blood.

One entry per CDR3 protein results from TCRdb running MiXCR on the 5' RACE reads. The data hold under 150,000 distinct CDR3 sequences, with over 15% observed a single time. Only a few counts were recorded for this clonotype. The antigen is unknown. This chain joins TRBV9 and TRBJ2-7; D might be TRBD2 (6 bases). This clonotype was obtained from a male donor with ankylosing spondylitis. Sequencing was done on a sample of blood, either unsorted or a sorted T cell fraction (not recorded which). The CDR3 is CASSVDSGRYNEQYF. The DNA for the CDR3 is TGTGCCAGCAGCGTAGATTCAGGGAGGTATAACGAGCAGTACTTC.